Shown below are 20 T cell receptor beta chains from a single sample sequenced in a study of blood T cell repertoires in COVID-19. The table came from immunoSEQ multiplex PCR; TCRdb's copy has only in-frame clones and leaves some out. The sample shows about 160,000 clones, approximately 80% of them seen only once. Sequences were obtained from peripheral blood. The receptors come from a woman older than 75 with acute or convalescent COVID-19.

The CDR3 nucleotides read TGCGCCAGCAGCTTGGGGGGCAGGAGCTCCTACAATGAGCAGTTCTTC. Translated, it gives CASSLGGRSSYNEQFF. This rearrangement joins TRBV5-1 to TRBJ2-1, with D perhaps TRBD1 (5 bases). There are 16 residues in the CDR3. In germline, CDR1 is SGHRS, CDR2 YFSETQ. V lost 0 bases and J lost 0, with 10 bases in between.

The chain employs TRBV5-4 and TRBJ2-3; 13 bases are shared with TRBD2. The length of the CDR3 is 16 residues. From germline, CDR1 is SGHNT and CDR2 YYREEE (reference sequence). The trim removed 2 bases at V and 4 bases at J, leaving 4 bases unmatched. This chain's CDR3 is CASSLRLAGGPDTQYF. CDR3 nucleotides: TGTGCCAGCAGCTTAAGACTAGCGGGAGGTCCAGATACGCAGTATTTT.

V and J are TRBV15 and TRBJ2-7; possible D gene TRBD1, 5 bases. Trimming took 1 base from V and 0 from J, leaving 7 bases between them. The CDR3 runs to 14 residues. CDR1 is LNHNV, CDR2 YYDKDF, per germline (reference sequence). The CDR3 loop reads CATSRGGFSYEQYF. The CDR3 bases are TGTGCCACCAGCAGAGGGGGCTTCTCCTACGAGCAGTACTTC.

The CDR3: CASSRTGVGYGYTF. For the CDR3, the DNA is TGTGCCAGCAGCCGGACAGGGGTGGGCTATGGCTACACCTTC. The genes are TRBV6-5 and TRBJ1-2; TRBD1 matches at 9 bases. The CDR3 totals 14 residues. After removal of 6 bases from V and 4 bases from J, the junction contained 6 bases not matched to a gene. CDR1 is MNHEY, CDR2 SVGAGI, per germline.

This clone was counted a few times. The chain joins TRBV15 to TRBJ2-5; 9 bases are shared with TRBD1. The CDR3 contains 16 residues. Germline CDR1 is LNHNV and CDR2 is YYDKDF (reference sequence). With V trimmed by 3 bases and J by 5 bases, 10 bases remained unmatched. The CDR3 loop reads CATSSGLGQGYETQYF. The CDR3 DNA reads as TGTGCCACCAGCAGTGGGCTTGGACAGGGGTACGAGACCCAGTACTTC.

The chain is built from TRBV11-2 and TRBJ2-1, with D possibly TRBD1 on 5 matching bases. CDR1 and CDR2 (germline): SGHAT, FQNNGV. The CDR3 has 10 residues. The V and J ends lost 8 bases and 7 bases respectively, with 6 bases between them. CDR3 region: CASGANEQFF. The CDR3 bases are TGTGCCAGCGGGGCAAATGAGCAGTTCTTC.

The V gene is TRBV3-1 (or the pseudogene TRBV3-2), the J gene TRBJ2-1; 7 bases are a match to TRBD2. The V and J ends lost 0 bases and 9 bases, in that order; junction bases with no gene match: 11. The CDR3 covers 16 residues. The germline CDR1 and CDR2 sequences are LGHDT and YNNKEL (reference sequence). The CDR3 DNA is TGTGCCAGCAGCCAAGATTCGACTAGCCGAAGGCGTGAGCAGTTCTTC. Translation gives CASSQDSTSRRREQFF.

This clone was seen more than once but under ten times. The J gene is TRBJ2-3, the V gene TRBV7-6; 9 bases agree with TRBD1. CDR1 is SGHVS, CDR2 FNYEAQ, per germline. J lost 5 bases, V lost 4 bases, and 4 bases had no gene match. This CDR3 has 14 amino acids. CDR3 amino acids: CASSSQGAVDTQYF. CDR3 nucleotide sequence: TGTGCCAGCAGCTCACAGGGGGCGGTAGATACGCAGTATTTT.

This clone was seen a handful of times. The chain carries TRBV3-1 (or the pseudogene TRBV3-2) and TRBJ1-6; no clear D gene. This CDR3 spans 13 amino acids. Trimming left V 1 base short and J 8 bases short, with 6 bases between. In germline, CDR1 is LGHDT, CDR2 YNNKEL (reference sequence). CDR3 residues: CASSQGRDSPLHF. The CDR3 nucleotides are TGTGCCAGCAGCCAAGGACGGGATTCACCCCTCCACTTT.

This clone was detected a few times. The CDR3 spells CASSEGQGKAKNIQYF. Here the CDR3 DNA reads TGTGCCAGCAGCGAGGGACAGGGGAAGGCCAAAAACATTCAGTACTTC. The V gene is TRBV7-2, the J gene TRBJ2-4, with 10 bases aligning to TRBD1. In germline, CDR1 is SGHTA, CDR2 FQGNSA. The CDR3 runs 16 residues. Trimming cost V 5 bases and J 1 base; bases outside gene matches: 5.

In its sample, this clone was seen once. The V call is TRBV3-1 (or the pseudogene TRBV3-2), the J call TRBJ1-6, with D tentatively TRBD1 (6 bases). V lost 5 bases to trimming and J lost 7 bases, with 12 bases between them. CDR1 and CDR2 (germline): LGHDT, YNNKEL (reference sequence). This CDR3 is built from 14 residues. CDR3 sequence: CASSWTDQNSPLHF. The CDR3 nucleotides are TGTGCCAGCAGCTGGACAGACCAAAATTCACCCCTCCACTTT.

The chain links TRBV3-1 (or the pseudogene TRBV3-2) to TRBJ2-2, with 10 bases fitting TRBD2. CDR3 length equals 17 residues. V lost 0 bases, J lost 4 bases, and 5 bases stayed unmatched. Per germline, CDR1 LGHDT and CDR2 YNNKEL (reference sequence). Written as DNA, the CDR3 is TGTGCCAGCAGCCAAGAATCGCTAGCGGGAGTCACCGGGGAGCTGTTTTTT. It codes for CASSQESLAGVTGELFF.

CDR3: CASRTGQETQYF. The DNA for the CDR3 is TGTGCCAGCAGGACAGGCCAAGAGACCCAGTACTTC. The J gene is TRBJ2-5, the V gene TRBV5-6; the D gene is possibly TRBD1 (6 bases). Germline V gene lookup returns CDR1 SGHDT and CDR2 YYEEEE. V shed 5 bases and J shed 1 base, with 6 bases lying between them. This CDR3 contains 12 residues.

This clone was recorded once. The rearrangement joins TRBV2 to TRBJ1-4, with TRBD1 as a possible D gene (5 bases). The CDR3 has 14 residues. CDR1 is SNHLY and CDR2 is FYNNEI in the germline V gene. The germline V and J ends were trimmed by 3 bases and 4 bases, with 9 bases remaining between them. The CDR3 region has the DNA TGTGCCAGCAGTGAGGGGCGCGATAATGAAAAACTGTTTTTT. Amino acids: CASSEGRDNEKLFF.

V is TRBV6-6 and J is TRBJ2-7; 14 bases align to TRBD2. CDR3 length equals 20 residues. CDR1 is MNHNY, CDR2 SVGAGI, per germline (reference sequence). J was trimmed by 0 bases and V by 5 bases; bases with no gene match: 15. The CDR3: CASSPLRTSGRSSISYEQYF. Written as DNA, the CDR3 is TGTGCCAGCAGTCCCCTCCGGACTAGCGGGAGGTCCTCAATCTCCTACGAGCAGTACTTC.

J is TRBJ2-1 and V is TRBV5-6; TRBD2 might be the D (6 bases). Trimming cost V 1 base and J 2 bases, with 13 bases left between them. Germline-derived CDR1 and CDR2 are SGHDT and YYEEEE. The CDR3 totals 16 residues. CDR3 nucleotides: TGTGCCAGCAGCTTGAACCCGGGAGCCCCCTACAATGAGCAGTTCTTC. This codes for CASSLNPGAPYNEQFF.

The chain links TRBV18 to TRBJ2-3; 8 nucleotides match TRBD2. Per the germline V gene, CDR1 is KGHSH and CDR2 is LQKENI. V trimming: 5 bases; J trimming: 3 bases; junction bases outside the gene matches: 10. The length of the CDR3 is 16 residues. The CDR3 sequence: CASSFQREIRTDTQYF. The CDR3 DNA follows: TGTGCCAGCTCATTCCAGCGGGAGATAAGAACAGATACGCAGTATTTT.

As DNA, the CDR3 is TGTGCCAGCAGCAACCAGGGGGGAAGCGGGGAGCTGTTTTTT. It codes for CASSNQGGSGELFF. The V call is TRBV11-2, the J call TRBJ2-2, with a tentative D call TRBD1 (7 bases). Germline lookup yields CDR1 SGHAT and CDR2 FQNNGV. This CDR3 comprises 14 residues. Trimming removed 5 bases from V and 7 bases from J, with 14 bases in between.

The chain uses TRBV5-4 and TRBJ1-2; TRBD1 is a possible D gene (6 bases). This CDR3 has 15 amino acids. Germline CDR1 is SGHNT and CDR2 is YYREEE (reference sequence). Trimming took 4 bases from V and 5 from J, leaving 18 bases between them. The CDR3 protein is CASSRGDTRGYGYTF. The CDR3 nucleotides read TGTGCCAGCAGCCGTGGGGACACAAGAGGGTATGGCTACACCTTC.

As regards this clone: The limits of the CDR3 on the DNA are not certain, so only TCRdb's listed CDR3 is given. The chain combines TRBV21-1 with TRBJ1-5; the D call TRBD1 from the table was never checked on the DNA. TRBV21-1 is marked as a pseudogene. The CDR3 spans 18 amino acids, including both terminal residues. The CDR3 spells CASSKVGQGNLGNQPQHF.